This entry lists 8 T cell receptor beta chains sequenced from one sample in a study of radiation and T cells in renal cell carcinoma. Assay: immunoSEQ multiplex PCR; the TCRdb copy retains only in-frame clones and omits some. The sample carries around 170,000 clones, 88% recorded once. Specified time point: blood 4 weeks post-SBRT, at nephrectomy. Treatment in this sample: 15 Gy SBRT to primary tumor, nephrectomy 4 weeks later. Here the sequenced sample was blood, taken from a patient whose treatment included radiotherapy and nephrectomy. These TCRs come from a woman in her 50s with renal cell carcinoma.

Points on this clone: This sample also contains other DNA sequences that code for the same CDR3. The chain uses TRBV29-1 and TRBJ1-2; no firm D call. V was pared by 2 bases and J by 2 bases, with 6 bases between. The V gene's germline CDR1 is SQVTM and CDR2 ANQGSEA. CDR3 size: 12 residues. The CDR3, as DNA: TGCAGCGTTGAACCCGCCAACTATGGCTACACCTTC. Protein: CSVEPANYGYTF.

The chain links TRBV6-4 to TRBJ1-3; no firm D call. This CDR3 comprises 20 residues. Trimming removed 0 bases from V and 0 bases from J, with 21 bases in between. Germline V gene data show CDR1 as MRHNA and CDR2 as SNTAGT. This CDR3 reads CASSDSAPPILRNSGNTIYF. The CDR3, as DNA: TGTGCCAGCAGTGACTCGGCACCCCCAATCCTCCGTAACTCTGGAAACACCATATATTTT.

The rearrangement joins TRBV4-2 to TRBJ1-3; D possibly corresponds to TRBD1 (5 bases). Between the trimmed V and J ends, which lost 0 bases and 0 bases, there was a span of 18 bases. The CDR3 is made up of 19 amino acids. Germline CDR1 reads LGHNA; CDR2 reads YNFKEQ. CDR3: CASSQEGPLVGTSGNTIYF. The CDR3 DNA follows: TGTGCCAGCAGCCAAGAAGGCCCCCTGGTGGGGACCTCTGGAAACACCATATATTTT.

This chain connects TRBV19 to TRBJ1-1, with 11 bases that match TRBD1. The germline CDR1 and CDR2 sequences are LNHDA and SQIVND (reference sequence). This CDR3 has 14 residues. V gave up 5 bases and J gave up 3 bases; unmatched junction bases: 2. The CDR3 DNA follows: TGTGCCAGTAGTCGGGACAGGGGGGACACTGAAGCTTTCTTT. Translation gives CASSRDRGDTEAFF.

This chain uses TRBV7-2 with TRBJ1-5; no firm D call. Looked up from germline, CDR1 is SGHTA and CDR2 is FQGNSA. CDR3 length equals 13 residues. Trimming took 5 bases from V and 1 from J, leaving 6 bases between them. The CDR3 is CASSPMSNQPQHF. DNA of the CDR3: TGTGCCAGCAGCCCAATGAGCAATCAGCCCCAGCATTTT.

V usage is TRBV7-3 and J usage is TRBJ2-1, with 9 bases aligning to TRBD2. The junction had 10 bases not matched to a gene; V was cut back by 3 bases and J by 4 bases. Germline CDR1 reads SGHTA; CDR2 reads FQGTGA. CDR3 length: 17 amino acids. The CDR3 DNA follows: TGTGCCAGCAGCTTGGTTCCTACTAGCGGGCCGTACAATGAGCAGTTCTTC. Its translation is CASSLVPTSGPYNEQFF.

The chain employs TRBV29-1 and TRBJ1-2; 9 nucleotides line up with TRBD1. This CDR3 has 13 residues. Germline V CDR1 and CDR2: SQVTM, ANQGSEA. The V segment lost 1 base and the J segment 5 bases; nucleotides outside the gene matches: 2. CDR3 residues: CSVEGGQGYGYTF. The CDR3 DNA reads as TGCAGCGTTGAAGGGGGACAGGGATATGGCTACACCTTC.

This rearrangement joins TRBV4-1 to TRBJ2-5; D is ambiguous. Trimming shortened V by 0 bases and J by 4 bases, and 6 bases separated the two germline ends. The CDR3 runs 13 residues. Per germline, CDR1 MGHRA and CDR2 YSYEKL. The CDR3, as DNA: TGCGCCAGCAGCCAAGACCCCGGAGAGACCCAGTACTTC. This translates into CASSQDPGETQYF.